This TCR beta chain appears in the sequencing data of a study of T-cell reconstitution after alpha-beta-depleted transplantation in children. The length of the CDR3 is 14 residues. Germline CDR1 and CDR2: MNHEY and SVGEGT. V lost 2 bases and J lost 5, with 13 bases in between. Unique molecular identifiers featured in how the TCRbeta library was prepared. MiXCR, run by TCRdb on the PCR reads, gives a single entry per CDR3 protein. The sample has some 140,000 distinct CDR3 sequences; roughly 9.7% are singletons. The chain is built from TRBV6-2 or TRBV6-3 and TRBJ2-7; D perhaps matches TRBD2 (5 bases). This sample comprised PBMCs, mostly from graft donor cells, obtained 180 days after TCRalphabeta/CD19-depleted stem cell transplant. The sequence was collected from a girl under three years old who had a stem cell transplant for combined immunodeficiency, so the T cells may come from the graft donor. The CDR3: CASSYPLVEDEQYF. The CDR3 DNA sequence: TGTGCCAGCAGTTACCCACTAGTTGAGGACGAGCAGTACTTC.